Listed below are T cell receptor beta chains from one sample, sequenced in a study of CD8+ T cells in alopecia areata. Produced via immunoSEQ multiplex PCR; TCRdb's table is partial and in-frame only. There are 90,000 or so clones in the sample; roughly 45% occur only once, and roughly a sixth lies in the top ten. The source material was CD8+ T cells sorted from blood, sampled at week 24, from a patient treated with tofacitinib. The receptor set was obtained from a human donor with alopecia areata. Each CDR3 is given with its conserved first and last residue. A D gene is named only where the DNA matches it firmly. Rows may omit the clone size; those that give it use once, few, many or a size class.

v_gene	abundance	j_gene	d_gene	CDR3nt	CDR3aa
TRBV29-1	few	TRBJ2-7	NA	TGCAGCGTTGAAGACGGCCCGAACGCCCCCTACGAGCAGTACTTC	CSVEDGPNAPYEQYF
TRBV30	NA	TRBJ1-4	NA	TGTGCCTGGTACCAGGGAGACCCTAATGAAAAACTGTTTTTT	CAWYQGDPNEKLFF
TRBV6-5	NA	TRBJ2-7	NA	TGTGCCAGCAGTTCTTCCGTGCAGGGGTACGAGCAGTACTTC	CASSSSVQGYEQYF
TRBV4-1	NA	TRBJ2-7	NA	TGCGCCAGCAGCCAACCCCTCCCCTACGAGCAGTACTTC	CASSQPLPYEQYF
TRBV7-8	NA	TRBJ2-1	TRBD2	TGTGCCAGCAGCCACCCGGTCGTGGGAGGGTTAAATGAGCAGTTCTTC	CASSHPVVGGLNEQFF
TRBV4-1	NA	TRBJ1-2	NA	TGCGCCAGCAGCCAAGCGGACAGCAGGGTCGTGGACTATGGCTACACCTTC	CASSQADSRVVDYGYTF
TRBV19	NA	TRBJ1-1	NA	TGTGCCAGTAGTATAAGGAGGGAGGACACTGAAGCTTTCTTT	CASSIRREDTEAFF
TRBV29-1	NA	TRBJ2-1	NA	TGCAGCGTTGAAGATCCGGTCGGTCCCAATGAGCAGTTCTTC	CSVEDPVGPNEQFF
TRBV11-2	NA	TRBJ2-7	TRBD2	TGTGCCAGCAGAGGGACTAGCGGGAGTTACGAGCAGTACTTC	CASRGTSGSYEQYF
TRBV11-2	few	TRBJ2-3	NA	TGTGCCAGCAGCTTAGGGACAGATACGCAGTATTTT	CASSLGTDTQYF
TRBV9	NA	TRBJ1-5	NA	TGTGCCAGCAGCCCGGGGGACGGTCAGCCCCAGCATTTT	CASSPGDGQPQHF
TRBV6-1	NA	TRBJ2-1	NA	TGTGCCAGCTGCGGGCTATCCTACAATGAGCAGTTCTTC	CASCGLSYNEQFF
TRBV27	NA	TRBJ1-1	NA	TGTGCCAGCAGTTCCCCCCGAGGAAAAGCTTTCTTT	CASSSPRGKAFF
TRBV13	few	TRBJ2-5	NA	TGTGCCAGCAGCCAACTAGCTTCGGTCACCCAAGAGACCCAGTACTTC	CASSQLASVTQETQYF
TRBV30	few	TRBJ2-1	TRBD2	TGTGCCTGGAGTGGGACTAGCGGCTACAATGAGCAGTTCTTC	CAWSGTSGYNEQFF
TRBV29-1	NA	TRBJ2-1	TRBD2	TGCAGCGTTGAGACCGGGAGGGGCCCCAATGAGCAGTTCTTC	CSVETGRGPNEQFF
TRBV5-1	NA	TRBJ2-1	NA	TGCGCCAGCAAGACCAGCCTCTCCTACAATGAGCAGTTCTTC	CASKTSLSYNEQFF
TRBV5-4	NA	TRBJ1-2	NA	TGTGCCAGCAGCCTGTGGGCCCATTGGCAGGACGGCTACACCTTC	CASSLWAHWQDGYTF
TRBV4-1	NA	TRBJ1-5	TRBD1	TGCGCCAGCAGCCAACGGACAGGGGGCAGTCAGCCCCAGCATTTT	CASSQRTGGSQPQHF
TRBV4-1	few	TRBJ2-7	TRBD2	TGCGCCAGCAGCCAAGTGGGACTAGCCTACGAGCAGTACTTC	CASSQVGLAYEQYF
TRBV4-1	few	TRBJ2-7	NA	TGCGCCAGCAGCCAAGATAGGGGATCGTCCTACGAGCAGTACTTC	CASSQDRGSSYEQYF
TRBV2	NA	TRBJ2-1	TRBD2	TGTGCCGCTAGACTAGCGGGAACGCTGAATGAGCAGTTCTTC	CAARLAGTLNEQFF
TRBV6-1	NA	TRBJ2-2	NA	TGTGCCATAGGGGGCGGGGAGCTGTTTTTT	CAIGGGELFF
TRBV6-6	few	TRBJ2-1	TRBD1	TGTGCCAGCAGTTACCTGGGACAGGGAGACAATGAGCAGTTCTTC	CASSYLGQGDNEQFF
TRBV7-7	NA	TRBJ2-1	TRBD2	TGTGCTAGCAGCTTAGCAAGCGGGAGAGGCGGTGAGCAGTTCTTC	CASSLASGRGGEQFF
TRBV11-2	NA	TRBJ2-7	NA	TGTGCCAGCAGCTTCCGCGCCTACGAGCAGTACTTC	CASSFRAYEQYF
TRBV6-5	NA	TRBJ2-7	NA	TGTGCCAGCAGTTACTCCCAGACAGGTCACGGAGAGCAGTACTTC	CASSYSQTGHGEQYF
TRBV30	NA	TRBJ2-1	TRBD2	TGTGCCTGGCTAGCGGTTACCTACAATGAGCAGTTCTTC	CAWLAVTYNEQFF
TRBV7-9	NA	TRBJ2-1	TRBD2	TGTGCCAGCAGCCTAAAGCGGGAGGGGGACAATGAGCAGTTCTTC	CASSLKREGDNEQFF
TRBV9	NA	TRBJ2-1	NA	TGTGCCAGCAGCCTGAGGGCCGGCTACAATGAGCAGTTCTTC	CASSLRAGYNEQFF
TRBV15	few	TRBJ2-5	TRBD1	TGTGCCACCAGCTCCCGGGGACAGCCCTTACCAGAGACCCAGTACTTC	CATSSRGQPLPETQYF
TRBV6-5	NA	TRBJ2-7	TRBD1	TGTGCCAGCACCCGGGGACAGGGAGTCACCTACGAGCAGTACTTC	CASTRGQGVTYEQYF
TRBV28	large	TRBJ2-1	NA	TGTGCCAGCAGATACGACAGTAGCTCCTACAATGAGCAGTTCTTC	CASRYDSSSYNEQFF
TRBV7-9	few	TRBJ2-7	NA	TGTGCCAGCAGCCGAGACTACGAGCAGTACTTC	CASSRDYEQYF
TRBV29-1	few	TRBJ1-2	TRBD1	TGCAGCGTTGAACCGGGACAGAGTTATGGCTACACCTTC	CSVEPGQSYGYTF
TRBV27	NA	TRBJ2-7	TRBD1	TGTGCCAGCAAGGACCGACAGGGGAGACACGAGCAGTACTTC	CASKDRQGRHEQYF
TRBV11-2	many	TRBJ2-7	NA	TGTGCAACGGCCCAACAGGTCTACGAGCAGTACTTC	CATAQQVYEQYF
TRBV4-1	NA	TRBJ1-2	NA	TGCGCCAGCAGCCAAGATATAATCTACACCTTC	CASSQDIIYTF
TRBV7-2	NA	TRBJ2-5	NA	TGTGCCAGCAGCTCTACCGGGACCCAAGAGACCCAGTACTTC	CASSSTGTQETQYF
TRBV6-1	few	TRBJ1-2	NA	TGTGCCAGCAAGGATAGAGGGGCCTCGTATGGCTACACCTTC	CASKDRGASYGYTF
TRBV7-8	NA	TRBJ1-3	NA	TGTGCCAGCAGCTCTCCGGGACGGGACTCTGGAAACACCATATATTTT	CASSSPGRDSGNTIYF
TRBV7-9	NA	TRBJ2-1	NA	TGTGCCAGCAGTGGGGCCGACTCCTACAATGAGCAGTTCTTC	CASSGADSYNEQFF
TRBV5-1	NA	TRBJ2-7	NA	TGCGCCAGCAGCCCCGGTTGGGACGAGCAGTACTTC	CASSPGWDEQYF
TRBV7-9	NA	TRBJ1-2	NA	TGTGCCAGCAGCTTAGCGGGCACTACAAACTATGGCTACACCTTC	CASSLAGTTNYGYTF
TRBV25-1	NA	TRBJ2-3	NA	TGTGCCAGCAGTGAATGGGACGATACGCAGTATTTT	CASSEWDDTQYF
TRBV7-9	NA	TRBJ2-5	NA	TGTGCCAGCAGCTCAGACAGCAGACAGAGGAGGGCGACCCAGTACTTC	CASSSDSRQRRATQYF
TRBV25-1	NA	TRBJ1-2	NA	TGTGCCAGCAGTGTGGGAGGGGCACATGGCTACACCTTC	CASSVGGAHGYTF
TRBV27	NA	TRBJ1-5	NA	TGTGCCAGCGGCTCGGGGGAGCCCCAGCATTTT	CASGSGEPQHF
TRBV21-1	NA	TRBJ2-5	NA	TGTGCCAGCAGCCCCCCACGGGGACGCGGGACCCAGTACTTC	CASSPPRGRGTQYF